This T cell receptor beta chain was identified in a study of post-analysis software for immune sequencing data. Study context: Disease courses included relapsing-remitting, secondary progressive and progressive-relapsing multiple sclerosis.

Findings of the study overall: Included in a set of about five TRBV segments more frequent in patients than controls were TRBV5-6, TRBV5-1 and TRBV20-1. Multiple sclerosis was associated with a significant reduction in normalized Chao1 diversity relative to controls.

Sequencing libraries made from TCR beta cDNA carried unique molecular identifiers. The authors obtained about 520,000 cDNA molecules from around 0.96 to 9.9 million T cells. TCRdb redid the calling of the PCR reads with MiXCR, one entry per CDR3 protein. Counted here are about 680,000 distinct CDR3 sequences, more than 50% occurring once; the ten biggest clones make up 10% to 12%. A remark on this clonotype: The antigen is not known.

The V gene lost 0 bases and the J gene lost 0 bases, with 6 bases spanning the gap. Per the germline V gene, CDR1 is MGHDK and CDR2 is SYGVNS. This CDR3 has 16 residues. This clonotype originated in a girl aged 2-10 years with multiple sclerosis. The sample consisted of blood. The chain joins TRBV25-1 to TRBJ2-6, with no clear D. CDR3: CASSEYRVSGANVLTF. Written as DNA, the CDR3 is TGTGCCAGCAGTGAATATAGGGTCTCTGGGGCCAACGTCCTGACTTTC.